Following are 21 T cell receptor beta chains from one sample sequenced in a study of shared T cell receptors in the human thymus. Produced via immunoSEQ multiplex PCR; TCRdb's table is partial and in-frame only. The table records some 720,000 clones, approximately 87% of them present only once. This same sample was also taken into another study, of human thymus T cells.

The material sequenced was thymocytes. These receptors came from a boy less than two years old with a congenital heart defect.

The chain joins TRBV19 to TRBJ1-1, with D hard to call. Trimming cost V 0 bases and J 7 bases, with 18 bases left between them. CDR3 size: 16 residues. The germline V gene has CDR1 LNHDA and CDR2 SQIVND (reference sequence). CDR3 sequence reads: CASSIDTRRGGGEAFF. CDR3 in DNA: TGTGCCAGTAGTATAGATACGCGACGGGGTGGCGGTGAAGCTTTCTTT.

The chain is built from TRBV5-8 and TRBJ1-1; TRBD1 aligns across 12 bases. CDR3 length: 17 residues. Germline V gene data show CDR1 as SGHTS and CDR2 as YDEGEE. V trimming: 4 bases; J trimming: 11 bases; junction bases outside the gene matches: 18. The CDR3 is CASSIPPGQGAPGGAFF. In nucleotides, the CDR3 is TGTGCCAGCAGCATCCCGCCGGGACAGGGGGCGCCGGGTGGTGCTTTCTTT.

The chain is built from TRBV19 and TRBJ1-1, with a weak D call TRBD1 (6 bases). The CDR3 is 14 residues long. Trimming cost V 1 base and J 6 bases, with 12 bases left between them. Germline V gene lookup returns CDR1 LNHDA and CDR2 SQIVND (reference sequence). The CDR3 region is CASSIGPGVPEAFF. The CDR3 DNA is TGTGCCAGTAGTATAGGACCAGGGGTACCTGAAGCTTTCTTT.

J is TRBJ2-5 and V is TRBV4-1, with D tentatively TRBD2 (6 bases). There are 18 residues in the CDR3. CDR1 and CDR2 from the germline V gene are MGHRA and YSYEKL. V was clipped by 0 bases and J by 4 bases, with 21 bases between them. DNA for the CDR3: TGCGCCAGCAGCCAAGACCACTCCCTAGCGCCAGGAGGAGAGACCCAGTACTTC. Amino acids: CASSQDHSLAPGGETQYF.

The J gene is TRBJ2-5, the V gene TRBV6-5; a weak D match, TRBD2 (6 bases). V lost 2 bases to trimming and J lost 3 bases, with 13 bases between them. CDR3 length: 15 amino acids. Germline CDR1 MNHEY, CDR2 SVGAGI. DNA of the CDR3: TGTGCCAGCAGTTACCCTGAGGGCGGGGAAGAGACCCAGTACTTC. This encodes CASSYPEGGEETQYF.

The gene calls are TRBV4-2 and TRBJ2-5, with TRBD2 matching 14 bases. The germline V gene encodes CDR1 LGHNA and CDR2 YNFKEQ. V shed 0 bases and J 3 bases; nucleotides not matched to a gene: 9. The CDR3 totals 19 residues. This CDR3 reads CASSQDPTPGLAGEETQYF. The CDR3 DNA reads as TGTGCCAGCAGCCAAGATCCGACTCCGGGACTAGCGGGAGAAGAGACCCAGTACTTC.

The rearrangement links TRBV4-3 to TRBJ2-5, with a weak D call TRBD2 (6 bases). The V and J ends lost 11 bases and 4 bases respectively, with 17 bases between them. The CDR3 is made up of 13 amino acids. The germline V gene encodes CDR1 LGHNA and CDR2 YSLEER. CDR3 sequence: CAAEEGKTETQYF. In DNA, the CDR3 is TGCGCCGCCGAGGAGGGGAAGACAGAGACCCAGTACTTC.

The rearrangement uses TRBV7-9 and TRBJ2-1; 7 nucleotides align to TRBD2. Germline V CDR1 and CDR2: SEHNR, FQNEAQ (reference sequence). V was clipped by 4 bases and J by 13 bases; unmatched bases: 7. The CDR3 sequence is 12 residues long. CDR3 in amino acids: CASSYGEGPQFF. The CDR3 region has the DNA TGTGCCAGCAGCTACGGGGAGGGGCCCCAGTTCTTC. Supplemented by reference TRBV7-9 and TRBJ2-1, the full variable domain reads DTGVSQNPRHKITKRGQNVTFRCDPISEHNRLYWYRQTLGQGPEFLTYFQNEAQLEKSRLLSDRFSAERPKGSFSTLEIQRTEQGDSAMYLCASSYGEGPQFFGPGTRLTVL.

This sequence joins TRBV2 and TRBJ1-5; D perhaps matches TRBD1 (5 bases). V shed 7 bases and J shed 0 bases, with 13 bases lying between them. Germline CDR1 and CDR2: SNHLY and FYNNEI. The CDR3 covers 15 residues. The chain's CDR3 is CASTAGHHSNQPQHF. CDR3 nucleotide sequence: TGTGCCAGCACGGCGGGGCACCATAGCAATCAGCCCCAGCATTTT. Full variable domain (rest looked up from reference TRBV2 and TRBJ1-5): EPEVTQTPSHQVTQMGQEVILRCVPISNHLYFYWYRQILGQKVEFLVSFYNNEISEKSEIFDDQFSVERPDGSNFTLKIRSTKLEDSAMYFCASTAGHHSNQPQHFGDGTRLSIL.

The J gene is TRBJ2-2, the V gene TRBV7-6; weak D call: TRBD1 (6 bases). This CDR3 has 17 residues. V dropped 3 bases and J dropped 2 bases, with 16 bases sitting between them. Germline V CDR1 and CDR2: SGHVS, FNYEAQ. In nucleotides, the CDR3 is TGTGCCAGCAGCTTCTCCCCCGGGGACACCAACACCGGGGAGCTGTTTTTT. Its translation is CASSFSPGDTNTGELFF.

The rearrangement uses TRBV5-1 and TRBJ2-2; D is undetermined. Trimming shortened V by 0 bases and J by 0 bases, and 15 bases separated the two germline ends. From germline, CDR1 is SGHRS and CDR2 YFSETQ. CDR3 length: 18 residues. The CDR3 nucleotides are TGCGCCAGCAGCTTGGGTTTGACACCTCGCGCGAACACCGGGGAGCTGTTTTTT. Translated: CASSLGLTPRANTGELFF.

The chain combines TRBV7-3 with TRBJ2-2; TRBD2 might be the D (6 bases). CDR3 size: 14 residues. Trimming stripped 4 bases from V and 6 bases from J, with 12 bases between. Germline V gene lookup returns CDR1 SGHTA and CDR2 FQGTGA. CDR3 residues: CASSSAGSSGELFF. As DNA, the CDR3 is TGTGCCAGCAGCTCGGCCGGGAGCTCCGGGGAGCTGTTTTTT.

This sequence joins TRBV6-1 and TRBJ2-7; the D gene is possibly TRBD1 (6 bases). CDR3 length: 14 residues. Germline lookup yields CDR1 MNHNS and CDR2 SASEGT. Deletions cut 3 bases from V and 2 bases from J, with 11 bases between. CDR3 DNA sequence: TGTGCCAGCAGTGATTCGGACAGCCCCTACGAGCAGTACTTC. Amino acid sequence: CASSDSDSPYEQYF.

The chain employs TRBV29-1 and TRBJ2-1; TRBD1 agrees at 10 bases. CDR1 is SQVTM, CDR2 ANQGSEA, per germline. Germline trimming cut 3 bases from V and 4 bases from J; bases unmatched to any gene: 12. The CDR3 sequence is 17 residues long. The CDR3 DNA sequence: TGCAGCGTTGATGCGGGACAGGGGATTTCGTTTTACAATGAGCAGTTCTTC. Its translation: CSVDAGQGISFYNEQFF.

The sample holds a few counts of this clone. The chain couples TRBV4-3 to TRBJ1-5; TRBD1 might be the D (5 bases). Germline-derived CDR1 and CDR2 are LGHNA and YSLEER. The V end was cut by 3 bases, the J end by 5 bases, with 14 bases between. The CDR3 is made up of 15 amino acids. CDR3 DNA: TGCGCCAGCAGCCAGGAAAAGGGGCGAGATCAGCCCCAGCATTTT. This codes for CASSQEKGRDQPQHF.

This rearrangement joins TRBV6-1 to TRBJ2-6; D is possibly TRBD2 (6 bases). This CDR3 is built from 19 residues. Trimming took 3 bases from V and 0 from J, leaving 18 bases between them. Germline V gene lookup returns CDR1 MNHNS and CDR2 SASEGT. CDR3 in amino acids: CASSEAGKRVSSGANVLTF. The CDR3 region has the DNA TGTGCCAGCAGTGAGGCGGGGAAAAGGGTGAGCTCTGGGGCCAACGTCCTGACTTTC.

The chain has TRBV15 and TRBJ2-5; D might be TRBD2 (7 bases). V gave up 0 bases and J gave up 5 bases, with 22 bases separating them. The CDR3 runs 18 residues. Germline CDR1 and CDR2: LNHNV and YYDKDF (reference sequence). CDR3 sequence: CATSRDSPGGGRDETQYF. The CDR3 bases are TGTGCCACCAGCAGAGATTCCCCTGGGGGCGGGAGAGACGAGACCCAGTACTTC.

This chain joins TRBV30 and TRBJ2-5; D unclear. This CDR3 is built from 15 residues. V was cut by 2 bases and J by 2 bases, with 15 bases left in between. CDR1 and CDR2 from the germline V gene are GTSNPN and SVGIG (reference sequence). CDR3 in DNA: TGTGCCTGGAGTTGCTTTATGGGCCAACAAGAGACCCAGTACTTC. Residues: CAWSCFMGQQETQYF.

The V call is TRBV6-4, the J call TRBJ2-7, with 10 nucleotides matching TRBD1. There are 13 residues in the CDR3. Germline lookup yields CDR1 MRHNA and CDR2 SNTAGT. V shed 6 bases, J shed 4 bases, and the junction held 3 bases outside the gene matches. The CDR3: CASSGDRGYEQYF. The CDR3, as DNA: TGTGCCAGCAGCGGGGACAGGGGTTACGAGCAGTACTTC.

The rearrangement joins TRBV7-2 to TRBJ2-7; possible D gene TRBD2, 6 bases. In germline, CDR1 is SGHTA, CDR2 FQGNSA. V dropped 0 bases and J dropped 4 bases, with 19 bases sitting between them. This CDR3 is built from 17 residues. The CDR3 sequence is CASSLAKGSLARYEQYF. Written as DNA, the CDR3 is TGTGCCAGCAGCTTAGCGAAGGGGTCACTAGCTAGGTACGAGCAGTACTTC.

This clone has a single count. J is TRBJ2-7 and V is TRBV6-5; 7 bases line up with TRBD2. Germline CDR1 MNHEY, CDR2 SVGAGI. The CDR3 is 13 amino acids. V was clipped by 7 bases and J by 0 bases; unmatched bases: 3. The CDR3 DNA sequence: TGTGCCAGCATGAGACTAGCCTCCTACGAGCAGTACTTC. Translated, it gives CASMRLASYEQYF.